The subject of this entry is one T cell receptor (beta chain). This clone appeared once. Its antigen is unknown. The sample holds no much larger clone one base away, and base qualities are not on file. The germline V gene gives CDR1 as SQVTM and CDR2 as ANQGSEA. The junction carries 9 bases between V and J, which are trimmed by 0 bases and 3 bases respectively. From the cysteine through the phenylalanine, the CDR3 covers 14 amino acids. Only the CDR3 portion is preserved as DNA: 42 bases, with reading frame beginning at the first base. These data originate in a study of cytomegalovirus exposure and HLA in healthy donors (TCRdb year 2017). A note on the overall study: According to an earlier analysis of 550 to 700 of the donors, about 179 million T cells yielded 117 million unique TCR beta sequences and more than 250 Gb of sequence data. Rather than drawing on any new phenotypic data, the later analysis identified candidate immune exposures from TCR beta sequences and the way those sequences occurred across donors. Because of strong linkage in the cohort, roughly five DR-DQ haplotypes were treated as single units for association and clustering. Every discovery cohort repertoire had been produced on one sequencing platform. Alongside the repertoire data, information on donor age, sex, ethnicity and CMV serostatus was compiled. In a later analysis, previously published TCR beta repertoires from 550 to 700 donors were re-analyzed and high-resolution HLA genotyping was added so that TCR occurrence patterns could be studied. HLA typing included class I and class II loci at four-digit resolution. Roughly 300 gigabases of sequencing data and around 80 million unique TCR sequences made up an early release that covered under 750 HLA-typed donors. Genome-wide SNP genotypes for about 60% of the 666 donors were used in a later genetic analysis, which treated that subset as a discovery cohort. Using immunosequencing, the study profiled T cell repertoires from 640 or so subjects and related those repertoires to cytomegalovirus serostatus. Typing coverage differed by locus: A, B, C, DRB1 and DQB1 were typed in about 629-640 donors, DQA1 in roughly 500, DPA1 in 606, and DPB1 in 472. Across 300 to 500 genotyped donors of the cohort, an average of about 240,000 unique TCR beta nucleotide sequences per donor were sequenced, and approximately 19% of those sequences were non-productive. To predict cytomegalovirus infection status, the study brought together high-throughput TCR immunosequencing, statistical association of individual TCRs with disease status, and machine learning. To decide whether each TCR beta V gene segment behaved as functional or pseudogenic, an earlier analysis of fewer than 750 of the donors relied on high-throughput TCR beta sequencing. The study aimed to test whether signatures of past pathogen exposure could be identified by cataloging public T cell receptors. The genetic ancestry cluster associated with self-reported Caucasian donors included roughly four fifths of the roughly 360 genotyped donors. Along with the roughly 710-subject first cohort, a separate validation cohort of 120 different subjects was used.

In total, 666 healthy bone marrow donors made up the cohort. Cohort members were all nominally healthy when sampled, although unrecorded immune exposures were likely present. The donor was CMV seronegative and was included in the group of about 400 seronegative cohort members. Every donor gave a peripheral blood sample, and the peripheral blood mononuclear cells from that sample were used for TCR beta sequencing. The Qiagen DNeasy Blood Extraction Kit was used to extract genomic DNA from the blood cell samples. What the study reported, not specific to this receptor: A further reported finding was that TCR beta sequences accurately predicted the HLA-A and HLA-B alleles for most subjects in the first cohort. Because counts were too low, about 18 rarely observed V segments, including chromosome 9 orphons, were left out of the earlier analysis of a few hundred of the donors. In a later analysis, most CMV-associated TCR beta chains were found to appear HLA-restricted, with HLA associations seemingly driven largely by CMV exposure. For the cohort, immune exposure information was limited to CMV serostatus. According to a later analysis, TCR association rates differed among HLA loci, with DRB1 alleles showing the most associated TCRs and HLA-C alleles showing the fewest. A later genetic analysis associated a missense DCLRE1C variant with V-gene and J-gene trimming of TCR beta chains, and an independent cohort replicated the association. In a later analysis, HLA-associated TCR beta chains were found to be more clonally expanded and to have lower generation probabilities than equally common non-associated chains. The classifier was reported to diagnose cytomegalovirus status with high specificity and sensitivity in both the original and validation cohorts. A later genetic analysis reported fewer N-insertions in productive TCRs among donors in an Asian-associated ancestry cluster than the roughly 700-donor mean. The authors suggested that the approach could potentially be generalized to other disease states and immunological phenotypes. Sequencing depth was assumed to be roughly uniform across donors in the presence/absence analyses, though that assumption may not hold. Three of the identified cytomegalovirus-associated TCR beta chains were confirmed in vitro to be specific for cytomegalovirus antigens. In an earlier analysis of 587 of the donors, most TCR beta V segments were observed in productive rearrangements about 90% or about 30% of the time, broadly matching IMGT annotations. A later analysis associated 15,000 to 20,000 TCR beta sequences with specific HLA alleles at a false discovery rate of 0.05. Only TCR beta chains were sequenced in this cohort, and the absence of alpha or paired-chain data limited detectable features. A cluster of highly shared sequence variants was judged likely to represent a technical artifact of the sequencing pipeline. The study listed 150 to 200 TCR beta chains as associated with cytomegalovirus. Strong co-occurrence of HLA alleles, especially DR and DQ, made assigning TCR associations to individual alleles difficult. Because the 87-base-pair reads could not distinguish some IMGT-functional V segments, including TRBV6-2 and TRBV6-3, those segments were excluded. In a later analysis, several top co-occurrence clusters were reported to appear linked to parvovirus B19, influenza, CMV and Epstein-Barr virus. Most TCR sequences were seen in very few donors, while some public TCRs were found in many individuals. Because HLA typing was unavailable for some donors at each locus, only the typed subset was used in association tests. Linkage disequilibrium might explain the correlated functional status among segregating V segments, but an unknown experimental factor could not be ruled out.

Libraries were prepared through the immunoSEQ multiplex PCR assay. The multiplex PCR relied on a mix of 60 forward primers for TCR Vbeta segments and 13 reverse primers for TCR Jbeta segments. The CDR3 region of rearranged TCR beta genes was amplified from genomic DNA with a multiplex PCR assay. On the Illumina HiSeq System, the amplified TCR beta libraries were sequenced as 87-base-pair reads. On the study's bioinformatics: In a later analysis, roughly 80 million unique TCR beta chains were counted across the approximately 620 repertoires, and approximately 9.9 million of these chains were shared by at least two donors. To remove PCR and sequencing errors, raw reads were error-corrected and collapsed into unique sequences using a nearest-neighbor algorithm that merged closely related sequences. Alignment of CDR3 sequences to IMGT reference sequences was used to assign V, D and J gene segments. For a sequence to be retained, a match of at least six nucleotides to both a V gene segment and a J gene segment was required. A rearrangement counted as productive if the CDR3 had no stop codons and remained in frame with V and J, and every other rearrangement counted as non-productive. Following IMGT convention, CDR3 was defined as the stretch from the second conserved V-encoded cysteine up to the conserved J-encoded phenylalanine. Sequences without an unambiguous match to a single V gene segment were excluded from the earlier analysis of several hundred of the donors. In an earlier analysis of a few hundred of the donors, V segments were called functional above 56.7% productive rearrangements and were called segregating when the between-donor standard deviation exceeded 5%. To diagnose cytomegalovirus status from the catalog of TCR beta chain sequences, a statistical classification framework was built. A later analysis assigned V and J genes by comparing TCR nucleotide sequences with IMGT/GENE-DB human TR gene sequences. In a later analysis, CDR3 sequences and most-parsimonious VDJ recombination scenarios were assigned using the TCRdist pipeline. A later analysis defined each TCR beta chain by its CDR3 amino acid sequence plus V-gene family, and excluded reads lacking a unique V-gene family. As a way to deal with suspected cross-contamination and a sequencing artifact, a later analysis dropped 450 to 600 nucleotide sequences that were highly shared and had low generation probability. In a later analysis, a clonal expansion index for each public chain was calculated from normalized within-repertoire ranks of inferred template counts. A later analysis computed generation probabilities with a VDJ recombination model fitted to out-of-frame rearrangements, and checked the results against IGoR. In a later analysis, TCR-TCR, TCR-HLA and TCR-CMV co-occurrence was scored with hypergeometric tests, and a repertoire-size bias correction was applied to TCR pairs. False discovery rates were estimated in a later analysis by permuting HLA or CMV assignments 20 times. A later analysis grouped co-occurring TCRs with DBSCAN, adding TCRdist sequence similarity when clustering within HLA-allele-positive subsets. Repertoires with fewer than 30,000 or more than 120,000 public chains, plus five repertoires with anomalous nucleotide sharing, were excluded from co-occurrence clustering. As stored in TCRdb, this immuneACCESS dataset retains in-frame rearrangements with V and J assigned. A fraction of the clones does not appear; measured against another copy, unresolved V genes explain less than half of the discrepancy, and the remainder lacks a known reason. V and J calls and clone size are as listed in that table; D and trimming were resolved from the DNA. The sample contains about 180,000 clones, about four fifths of them found a single time. The biggest ten clones account for 2.9% of the sample.

The V and J segments used are TRBV29-1 and TRBJ2-1, with the identity of the D gene unclear. This TCR was sampled from a male donor in good health and CMV-seronegative. Material: PBMCs. The nucleotide sequence is TGCAGCGTTGAAGATCCCAGCGACTACAATGAGCAGTTCTTC. Its protein product is CSVEDPSDYNEQFF.